Below, 11 T cell receptor beta chains from the same sample are listed, as sequenced in a study of cytomegalovirus exposure and HLA in healthy donors. With 60 Vbeta and 13 Jbeta primers, the PCR was carried out. The table came from immunoSEQ multiplex PCR; TCRdb's copy has only in-frame clones and leaves some out. The profile covers some 84,000 clones, with just under 80% appearing a single time and about 2.7% taken by the ten largest. The specimen sequenced was PBMCs. The receptors were sampled from a male donor in good health and CMV-seropositive.

This clone was observed a handful of times. J is TRBJ1-1 and V is TRBV2; 9 bases are a match to TRBD1. This CDR3 is 13 amino acids long. Germline V gives CDR1 SNHLY, CDR2 FYNNEI. V dropped 8 bases and J dropped 5; count of bases not matched to a gene: 6. CDR3 protein: CASRGQGTTEAFF. The CDR3 DNA sequence: TGTGCCAGCCGAGGACAGGGGACTACTGAAGCTTTCTTT.

The chain links TRBV6-5 to TRBJ2-5; TRBD2 matches at 10 bases. V dropped 6 bases and J dropped 2; count of bases not matched to a gene: 3. This CDR3 contains 14 residues. Per the germline V gene, CDR1 is MNHEY and CDR2 is SVGAGI. This CDR3 is CASRATSGQETQYF. The CDR3 DNA is TGTGCCAGCAGGGCGACTAGCGGGCAAGAGACCCAGTACTTC.

This clone occurred a few times. The V call is TRBV19, the J call TRBJ2-2, with 7 bases that match TRBD1. CDR1 LNHDA and CDR2 SQIVND come from the germline V gene (reference sequence). The V gene end was trimmed by 6 bases and the J gene end by 4 bases; junction bases not matched to a gene: 8. CDR3 size: 15 residues. The CDR3 DNA reads TGTGCCAGTAGCCAGGGGGAGAGGGTCACCGGGGAGCTGTTTTTT. Amino acid sequence: CASSQGERVTGELFF.

This chain connects TRBV15 to TRBJ2-1, with 10 bases aligning to TRBD2. Per the germline V gene, CDR1 is LNHNV and CDR2 is YYDKDF (reference sequence). V lost 0 bases to trimming and J lost 7 bases; unmatched junction nucleotides: 9. The CDR3 is 17 amino acids. The CDR3 region is CATSRDPQRGGTNEQFF. In DNA, the CDR3 is TGTGCCACCAGCAGAGATCCTCAGCGGGGGGGTACGAATGAGCAGTTCTTC.

This rearrangement joins TRBV15 to TRBJ2-7, with TRBD1 identical over 8 bases. The CDR3 covers 15 residues. The V gene end was trimmed by 0 bases and the J gene end by 4 bases; junction bases not matched to a gene: 5. CDR1 and CDR2 (germline): LNHNV, YYDKDF (reference sequence). CDR3 nucleotides: TGTGCCACCAGCAGAGACGCGACAGGGGAATACGAGCAGTACTTC. This encodes CATSRDATGEYEQYF.

This rearrangement joins TRBV6-4 to TRBJ2-1; tentatively, D is TRBD2 (6 bases). The CDR3 is 18 residues long. The germline V gene encodes CDR1 MRHNA and CDR2 SNTAGT. The V and J ends lost 6 bases and 9 bases respectively, with 30 bases between them. CDR3 sequence (DNA): TGTGCCAGCAGCGCCCGGGGGTCTTTACGAGCTGACTCAACTGAGCAGTTCTTC. Amino acid sequence: CASSARGSLRADSTEQFF.

This clone was detected only a few times. V and J are TRBV6-1 and TRBJ1-1, with TRBD1 as a possible D gene (5 bases). V lost 2 bases, J lost 4 bases, and 11 bases lay in between. CDR3 size: 14 residues. Germline V lookup: CDR1 MNHNS, CDR2 SASEGT. CDR3 in amino acids: CASSEQGGGTEAFF. The CDR3 nucleotides are TGTGCCAGCAGTGAACAGGGCGGGGGCACTGAAGCTTTCTTT.

This clone occurred once. This chain joins TRBV5-6 and TRBJ2-3; no firm D call. The CDR3 consists of 12 residues. The V end lost 6 bases, the J end lost 2 bases, and 7 bases lay between the germline ends. CDR1 and CDR2 (germline): SGHDT, YYEEEE. CDR3 DNA: TGTGCCAGCAACGCGCTCACAGATACGCAGTATTTT. Residues: CASNALTDTQYF.

The V and J genes are TRBV4-2 and TRBJ1-1, with 8 bases that match TRBD1. This CDR3 is 16 amino acids long. CDR1 is LGHNA, CDR2 YNFKEQ, per germline. With V trimmed by 0 bases and J by 2 bases, 5 bases remained unmatched. The CDR3 DNA is TGTGCCAGCAGCCAAGAACCAGGACAGGGAAACACTGAAGCTTTCTTT. This codes for CASSQEPGQGNTEAFF.

This rearrangement joins TRBV28 to TRBJ1-2; 7 bases fit TRBD1. The germline V gene encodes CDR1 MDHEN and CDR2 SYDVKM. Germline trimming cut 5 bases from V and 4 bases from J; bases unmatched to any gene: 7. The CDR3 covers 14 residues. CDR3 coding DNA: TGTGCCAGCAGTCTTACAGGGGCACTCTATGGCTACACCTTC. Protein sequence: CASSLTGALYGYTF.

V usage is TRBV30 and J usage is TRBJ2-1; 7 bases are shared with TRBD2. The CDR3 has 14 amino acids. The V gene end was trimmed by 5 bases and the J gene end by 0 bases; junction bases not matched to a gene: 4. From germline, CDR1 is GTSNPN and CDR2 SVGIG (reference sequence). The CDR3 nucleotides read TGTGCCTGGGGACTAGGGAGCTCCTACAATGAGCAGTTCTTC. It translates to CAWGLGSSYNEQFF.